A selection of T cell receptor beta chains follows, all from one sample in a study of memory CD4+ T cells and cytomegalovirus serostatus. Produced via immunoSEQ multiplex PCR; TCRdb's table is partial and in-frame only. The table shows 30,000 to 50,000 clones, with around 79% occurring only once. Sequencing used memory CD4+ T cells from blood. The receptor set was obtained from an adult in good health and CMV-seronegative. CDR3s include the opening cysteine and the closing phenylalanine or tryptophan. The D gene is left open where the match is weak. The size of a clone is reported for some rows only, either as once, few or many, or as a class for expanded clones.

size,V,J,D,CDR3,DNA
NA,TRBV7-9,TRBJ2-2,NA,CASSQHTYTGITGELFF,TGTGCCAGCAGCCAGCACACCTACACAGGGATCACCGGGGAGCTGTTTTTT
NA,TRBV6-1,TRBJ1-3,NA,CASRRASSGNTIYF,TGTGCCAGCAGGAGAGCTAGCTCTGGAAACACCATATATTTT
NA,TRBV27,TRBJ2-7,NA,CASSLSWQGSYEQYF,TGTGCCAGCAGTTTATCGTGGCAGGGATCCTACGAGCAGTACTTC
NA,TRBV29-1,TRBJ2-5,TRBD1,CSFGTGTPGAQYF,TGCAGCTTTGGGACAGGGACCCCCGGGGCCCAGTACTTC
NA,TRBV19,TRBJ2-5,NA,CASRPGSKETQYF,TGTGCCAGTAGGCCGGGATCCAAAGAGACCCAGTACTTC
NA,TRBV19,TRBJ1-1,TRBD1,CASRGPTGPHTEAFF,TGTGCCAGTAGGGGACCGACAGGGCCGCACACTGAAGCTTTCTTT
NA,TRBV7-9,TRBJ2-2,NA,CASSWGTGELFF,TGTGCCAGCAGCTGGGGAACCGGGGAGCTGTTTTTT
NA,TRBV7-9,TRBJ2-5,TRBD1,CASSPGTGPAQETQYF,TGTGCCAGCAGCCCCGGGACAGGACCGGCCCAAGAGACCCAGTACTTC
few,TRBV30,TRBJ2-5,NA,CAWSVSLWETQYF,TGTGCCTGGAGTGTCAGTTTGTGGGAGACCCAGTACTTC
NA,TRBV7-2,TRBJ2-3,NA,CASSTGQSLTDTQYF,TGTGCCAGCAGCACCGGACAGTCCCTCACAGATACGCAGTATTTT
few,TRBV27,TRBJ1-5,TRBD1,CASSSWGIRDRYSNQPQHF,TGTGCCAGCAGTTCCTGGGGAATCCGGGACAGATATAGCAATCAGCCCCAGCATTTT
NA,TRBV4-1,TRBJ1-1,NA,CASSPPSQAEAFF,TGCGCCAGCAGCCCGCCTTCGCAGGCTGAAGCTTTCTTT
NA,TRBV30,TRBJ1-2,NA,CASSGGSYGYTF,TGTGCCTCCTCCGGGGGGTCCTATGGCTACACCTTC
NA,TRBV5-6,TRBJ1-2,TRBD1,CASSSIGQGWGYTF,TGTGCCAGCAGCTCAATTGGACAGGGATGGGGCTACACCTTC
NA,TRBV30,TRBJ1-2,NA,CASDRFNYGYTF,TGTGCCTCTGACAGGTTCAACTATGGCTACACCTTC
NA,TRBV5-1,TRBJ1-3,NA,CASSLDGVSGNTIYF,TGCGCCAGCAGCTTGGACGGGGTCTCTGGAAACACCATATATTTT
few,TRBV19,TRBJ1-5,NA,CASTRQYNQPQHF,TGTGCCAGTACCCGACAGTATAATCAGCCCCAGCATTTT
NA,TRBV7-2,TRBJ2-7,NA,CASSPNRDYEQYF,TGTGCCAGCAGCCCTAATCGGGACTACGAGCAGTACTTC
NA,TRBV30,TRBJ1-4,TRBD1,CAWRGDRGEKLFF,TGTGCCTGGAGAGGGGACAGGGGGGAAAAACTGTTTTTT
NA,TRBV13,TRBJ2-5,NA,CASSPHSGGPQETQYF,TGTGCCAGCAGCCCCCATTCGGGGGGCCCCCAGGAGACCCAGTACTTC
NA,TRBV7-9,TRBJ2-3,NA,CASSSWDIPEYF,TGTGCCAGCAGCTCCTGGGACATTCCAGAGTATTTT
NA,TRBV5-6,TRBJ2-3,TRBD2,CASSFGLGTDTQYF,TGTGCCAGCAGCTTTGGACTAGGGACAGATACGCAGTATTTT
NA,TRBV5-8,TRBJ1-5,NA,CASSLGQKTNQPQHF,TGTGCCAGCAGCTTAGGACAGAAGACCAATCAGCCCCAGCATTTT
NA,TRBV9,TRBJ2-3,TRBD2,CASSAGLAVTVSTDTQYF,TGTGCCAGCAGCGCGGGACTAGCGGTAACGGTGAGCACAGATACGCAGTATTTT
NA,TRBV7-9,TRBJ1-2,NA,CASSDGRRGLVGYTF,TGTGCCAGCAGCGACGGGAGGCGAGGTCTTGTTGGCTACACCTTC
once,TRBV4-1,TRBJ1-3,NA,CASSLGRASEAYTIYF,TGCGCCAGCAGCCTGGGACGGGCATCTGAGGCCTACACCATATATTTT
NA,TRBV27,TRBJ1-2,TRBD1,CASSSIRDRPNYGYTF,TGTGCCAGCAGTTCGATTAGGGACAGACCCAACTATGGCTACACCTTC
NA,TRBV27,TRBJ1-1,TRBD1,CASRRQGASTEAFF,TGTGCCAGCAGACGACAGGGGGCTAGCACTGAAGCTTTCTTT
NA,TRBV30,TRBJ1-5,NA,CAWSVLEGSQPQHF,TGTGCCTGGAGTGTCTTGGAGGGGTCTCAGCCCCAGCATTTT
NA,TRBV19,TRBJ1-4,NA,CASSTDYEKLFF,TGTGCCAGTAGTACTGATTATGAAAAGCTGTTTTTT
NA,TRBV5-1,TRBJ1-1,NA,CASSTGLTEAFF,TGCGCCAGCAGTACAGGGCTAACTGAAGCTTTCTTT
once,TRBV6-1,TRBJ1-4,TRBD1,CASSESQGVGEKLFF,TGTGCCAGCAGTGAATCCCAGGGGGTGGGTGAAAAACTGTTTTTT
NA,TRBV5-1,TRBJ1-1,NA,CASRGPSNTEAFF,TGCGCCAGCAGGGGCCCCTCGAACACTGAAGCTTTCTTT
NA,TRBV7-2,TRBJ2-5,TRBD2,CASSLATSGGPETQYF,TGTGCCAGCAGCTTAGCGACTAGCGGGGGGCCGGAGACCCAGTACTTC
NA,TRBV5-1,TRBJ1-1,TRBD1,CASSSLQGDDTEAFF,TGCGCCAGCAGCTCATTACAGGGGGACGACACTGAAGCTTTCTTT
NA,TRBV9,TRBJ2-2,NA,CASSVGRNTGELFF,TGTGCCAGCAGCGTAGGGCGGAACACCGGGGAGCTGTTTTTT
few,TRBV7-6,TRBJ1-2,TRBD1,CASSLLQGDGYTF,TGTGCCAGCAGCTTACTACAGGGGGATGGCTACACCTTC
few,TRBV7-6,TRBJ2-3,TRBD2,CASSLEGGGRTDTQYF,TGTGCCAGCAGCTTAGAAGGCGGGGGGCGCACAGATACGCAGTATTTT
NA,TRBV19,TRBJ1-5,TRBD1,CASTPGTGIQPQHF,TGTGCCAGTACTCCCGGGACAGGGATTCAGCCCCAGCATTTT
NA,TRBV29-1,TRBJ1-1,NA,CSTAGIGNTEAFF,TGCAGCACTGCCGGGATTGGGAACACTGAAGCTTTCTTT
NA,TRBV7-7,TRBJ1-2,TRBD1,CASSPLQGDYGYTF,TGTGCCAGCAGCCCACTCCAGGGGGACTATGGCTACACCTTC
NA,TRBV2,TRBJ2-7,NA,CASSGEFRTPEQYF,TGTGCCAGCAGTGGAGAGTTTCGAACCCCCGAGCAGTACTTC
NA,TRBV30,TRBJ1-4,TRBD1,CAWRAGTGPEKLFF,TGTGCCTGGAGGGCCGGGACAGGGCCTGAAAAACTGTTTTTT
few,TRBV6-5,TRBJ1-1,NA,CASSPTPTYGSGAFF,TGTGCCAGCAGTCCTACACCGACGTACGGGAGTGGAGCTTTCTTT
NA,TRBV5-5,TRBJ2-7,NA,CASSLAIRGIEQYF,TGTGCCAGCAGCCTGGCCATTCGGGGGATCGAGCAGTACTTC
NA,TRBV6-1,TRBJ1-5,TRBD1,CATDRGHLGNQPQHF,TGTGCCACGGACAGGGGGCATCTTGGCAATCAGCCCCAGCATTTT
once,TRBV6-6,TRBJ1-2,TRBD1,CASSRDRAYGYTF,TGTGCCAGCAGTCGAGACAGGGCCTATGGCTACACCTTC
NA,TRBV6-6,TRBJ1-2,NA,CASSYGGNYGYTF,TGTGCCAGCAGTTACGGAGGGAACTATGGCTACACCTTC
NA,TRBV2,TRBJ1-1,NA,CASSDAGFTEAFF,TGTGCCAGCAGTGATGCAGGGTTCACTGAAGCTTTCTTT